These T cell receptor beta chains were read from a single sample in a study of spatial heterogeneity in lung cancer. TCRdb fed the 5' RACE reads into MiXCR, producing one record per CDR3 protein. The repertoire includes approximately 10,000 distinct CDR3 sequences, 15% to 20% of them detected once, and less than 65% sits in the top ten. This material consisted of PBMCs, taken at surgery. The receptors stem from a male donor with early-stage non-small cell lung cancer. The CDR3 runs from the conserved cysteine through the conserved F or W. D genes are given only for firm matches.

V gene	J gene	D gene	CDR3 protein
TRBV20-1	TRBJ2-7	-	CSAPFPPYEQYF
TRBV9	TRBJ2-1	-	CASSVVGQNYNEQFF
TRBV4-2	TRBJ2-1	TRBD2	CASSQGSSGSHEQFF
TRBV2	TRBJ2-5	-	CASKRAAGNQETQYF
TRBV6-1	TRBJ1-1	TRBD1	CAIKGQSNTEAFF
TRBV2	TRBJ2-3	-	CATQTGAMITDTQYF
TRBV12-3/TRBV12-4	TRBJ1-5	-	CASSLAGFQSQHF
TRBV7-6	TRBJ2-1	-	CASSSQGSVSNEQFF
TRBV27	TRBJ2-3	-	CASSFRHLSTDTQYF
TRBV2	TRBJ2-2	-	CASGRRGGELFF
TRBV10-3	TRBJ2-2	-	CAISDAGDTGELFF
TRBV6-1	TRBJ2-1	-	CASSEFGLNEPYNEQFF
TRBV5-1	TRBJ2-1	-	CASSLGASNEQFF
TRBV14	TRBJ1-1	TRBD1	CASSLRQGANTEAFF
TRBV5-4	TRBJ2-7	TRBD2	CASSDTLAGVFFEQYF
TRBV3-1	TRBJ2-1	TRBD2	CASSHSLAVIYNEQFF
TRBV9	TRBJ2-1	-	CASSVEGETGYNEQFF
TRBV28	TRBJ1-1	-	CASISGMPRTEAFF
TRBV12-3/TRBV12-4	TRBJ2-3	TRBD1	CASSPGTGGRGDTQYF
TRBV7-9	TRBJ2-7	-	CASSLAGRNSYEQYF
TRBV5-6	TRBJ2-7	TRBD2	CASRPGGPDYEQYF
TRBV20-1	TRBJ2-7	-	CSAVTDGAYEQYF
TRBV9	TRBJ2-2	TRBD2	CASSGLTQLAGINTGELFF
TRBV12-3/TRBV12-4	TRBJ1-2	-	CASRRDWGYTF
TRBV28	TRBJ2-5	-	CASRGQRPETQYF
TRBV5-4	TRBJ2-5	-	CASSRGQTQETQYF
TRBV7-9	TRBJ2-3	TRBD2	CASRRRGLAGDVDTQYF
TRBV12-3/TRBV12-4	TRBJ1-2	-	CASSLGQGNYGYTF
TRBV5-1	TRBJ2-7	-	CASSLAGSNEQYF
TRBV14	TRBJ1-6	-	CASREQALNSPLHF
TRBV20-1	TRBJ2-1	TRBD2	CSATTSGRGFYNEQFF
TRBV11-2	TRBJ2-3	-	CASSSLRGGSTDTQYF
TRBV15	TRBJ2-1	TRBD2	CATSRKQLAGANEQFF
TRBV20-1	TRBJ2-1	TRBD2	CSARGASGIVYEQFF
TRBV2	TRBJ2-4	-	CASSGLAGNIQYF
TRBV29-1	TRBJ2-3	-	CSVEGIRDSNTDTQYF
TRBV5-4	TRBJ2-1	TRBD1	CASSLGQGYNEQFF
TRBV5-1	TRBJ2-7	-	CASSLEGKEQYF
TRBV28	TRBJ1-4	-	CASSLRGVGPEKLFF
TRBV30	TRBJ2-3	-	CAWNRDTDTQYF
TRBV27	TRBJ2-1	TRBD1	CASSLDRNNEQFF
TRBV6-5	TRBJ2-2	-	CASSYSGRVDTGELFF
TRBV5-1	TRBJ2-1	-	CASSLDWGQGEQFF